This T cell receptor beta chain appears in the sequencing data of a study of Tregs in tolerant kidney transplant recipients. Germline V CDR1 and CDR2: SGHRS, YFSETQ. The CDR3 is made up of 17 amino acids. Between the trimmed V and J ends, which lost 0 bases and 4 bases, there was a span of 20 bases. TCRdb's table, derived via immunoSEQ multiplex PCR, lists solely in-frame clones and lacks some. The sample includes roughly 66,000 clones, around nine tenths of them seen just once. The J gene is TRBJ2-7, the V gene TRBV5-1; D perhaps matches TRBD1 (6 bases). This clonotype was obtained from a human donor who received a combined kidney and bone marrow transplant. Material: CD8+ T cells from blood, obtained before the transplant. The CDR3 region is CASSLATEPTGFYEQYF. DNA for the CDR3: TGCGCCAGCAGCTTGGCCACGGAGCCAACAGGGTTTTACGAGCAGTACTTC.